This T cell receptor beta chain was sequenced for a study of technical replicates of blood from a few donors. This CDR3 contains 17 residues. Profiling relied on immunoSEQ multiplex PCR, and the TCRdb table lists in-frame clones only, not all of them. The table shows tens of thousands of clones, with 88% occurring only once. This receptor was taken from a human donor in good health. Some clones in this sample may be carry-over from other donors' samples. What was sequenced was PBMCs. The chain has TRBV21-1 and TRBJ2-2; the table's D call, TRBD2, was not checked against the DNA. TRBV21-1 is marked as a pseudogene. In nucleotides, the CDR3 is TGTGCCAGCAGCAGAAAGACTAGCGGGAGAAACACCGGGGAGCTGTTTTTT. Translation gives CASSRKTSGRNTGELFF.